The sequence of this TCR beta chain was determined in a study of blood T cell repertoires in COVID-19. Study context: Specimens from acute and convalescent COVID-19 originated in the United States, Italy and Spain. T cells, B-cell-depleted T cells, or PBMCs provided the cDNA or gDNA that served as material.

Methods used by the authors: Quantification of nucleated cells was approximated via reference gene primer amplification. Generated by immunoSEQ multiplex PCR, the TCRdb table keeps only in-frame clones and is missing some. V and J calls and clone size come straight from that table; D and trimming were deduced from the DNA. Seen here are approximately 200,000 clones, about 85% observed once, and the top ten hold about 2.1%. Germline V gene sequence: CDR1 SGDLS, CDR2 YYNGEE. The CDR3 loop spans 12 amino acids. As to this clone: Relative to the germline gene, one junction end is altered; a read error may explain this.

The chain combines TRBV9 with TRBJ2-3; a possible D gene is TRBD2 (5 bases). The receptor was derived from a man in his 70s with active or convalescent COVID-19. Specimen: peripheral blood. The CDR3 loop is CASSARLAGLHF. CDR3 DNA sequence: TGTGCCAGCAGCGCTCGGTTAGCTGGACTGCATTTT.